These 7 T cell receptor beta chains share one sample of origin, sequenced in a study of T-cell memory formation after mild COVID-19. A single record per CDR3 protein comes from TCRdb applying MiXCR to the 5' RACE reads. The sample lists hundreds of thousands of distinct CDR3 sequences; around 15% were seen once. Sequencing input: PBMCs or a T cell subset sorted from them (not recorded which). These receptors all come from a man aged 18 to 30 who had mild COVID-19 (a few samples of this study predate the infection). Cell type and time point are not known.

This clonotype occurred a few times. This rearrangement joins TRBV4-1 to TRBJ2-7; TRBD1 matches 9 bases. Germline CDR1 and CDR2: MGHRA and YSYEKL. V trimming: 5 bases; J trimming: 7 bases; junction bases outside the gene matches: 9. The CDR3 runs 14 residues. The CDR3 protein is CASSIWTGVEEQYV. The CDR3 nucleotides read TGCGCCAGCAGCATCTGGACAGGGGTAGAAGAGCAGTACGTC.

The chain carries TRBV18 and TRBJ2-1; possible D gene TRBD2, 5 bases. This CDR3 is 18 amino acids long. V was pared by 3 bases and J by 10 bases, with 28 bases between. Germline V lookup: CDR1 KGHSH, CDR2 LQKENI. The CDR3 nucleotides read TGTGCCAGCTCACCCTCCGTACGGCCAACCATGCCCCCGGGGGAGCAGTTCTTC. Translation: CASSPSVRPTMPPGEQFF.

The chain joins TRBV4-1 to TRBJ2-7; D ambiguous. The CDR3 loop spans 16 amino acids. V dropped 0 bases and J dropped 2 bases, with 14 bases sitting between them. Germline V gene sequence: CDR1 MGHRA, CDR2 YSYEKL. The CDR3 sequence is CASSQDLRAAPYEQYF. The CDR3 coding sequence is TGCGCCAGCAGCCAAGATCTTAGGGCGGCCCCCTACGAGCAGTACTTC.

The chain has TRBV20-1 and TRBJ2-7; a possible D gene is TRBD2 (6 bases). Per germline, CDR1 DFQATT and CDR2 SNEGSKA (reference sequence). The CDR3 is 13 amino acids. V was pared by 3 bases and J by 2 bases, with 11 bases between. CDR3 protein: CSASSGEAYEQYF. The CDR3 nucleotides read TGCAGTGCTAGCTCCGGGGAGGCCTACGAGCAGTACTTC.

CDR3 nucleotides: TGTGCCAGCAGCCCCGCCGTACAGGGTGGGGCGAACACCGGGGAGCTGTTTTTT. Its protein product is CASSPAVQGGANTGELFF. V is TRBV7-9 and J is TRBJ2-2; D might be TRBD1 (6 bases). The CDR3 totals 18 residues. Germline V gene lookup returns CDR1 SEHNR and CDR2 FQNEAQ (reference sequence). Trimming left V 5 bases short and J 0 bases short, with 19 bases between.

The chain recombines TRBV12-3 or TRBV12-4 with TRBJ1-2; D unclear. The CDR3 runs 13 residues. V was clipped by 0 bases and J by 8 bases, with 10 bases between them. The CDR3 DNA reads TGTGCCAGCAGTTTAGCCCAGCTTCGGGGCTACACCTTC. Its protein is CASSLAQLRGYTF.

The chain combines TRBV5-6 with TRBJ2-7, with a weak D call TRBD1 (7 bases). This CDR3 spans 16 amino acids. CDR1 and CDR2 (germline): SGHDT, YYEEEE. V lost 5 bases, J lost 3 bases, and 21 bases lay in between. CDR3 sequence (DNA): TGTGCCAGCAGTCCGACAGGGTTTGGACTAAACTACGAGCAGTACTTC. The encoded protein is CASSPTGFGLNYEQYF.